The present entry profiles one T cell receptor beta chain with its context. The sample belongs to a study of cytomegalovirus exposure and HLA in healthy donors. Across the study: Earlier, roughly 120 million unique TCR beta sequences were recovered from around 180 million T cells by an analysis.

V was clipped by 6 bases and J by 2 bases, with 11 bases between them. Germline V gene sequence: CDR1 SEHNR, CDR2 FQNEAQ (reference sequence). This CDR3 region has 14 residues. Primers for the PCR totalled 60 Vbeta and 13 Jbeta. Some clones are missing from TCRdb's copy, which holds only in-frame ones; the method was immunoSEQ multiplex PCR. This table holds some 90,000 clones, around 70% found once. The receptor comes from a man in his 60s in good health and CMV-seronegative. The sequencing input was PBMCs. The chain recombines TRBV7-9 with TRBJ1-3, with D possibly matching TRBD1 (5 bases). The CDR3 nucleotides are TGTGCCAGCAGAGAGGAAGGGGCTGGAAACACCATATATTTT. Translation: CASREEGAGNTIYF.